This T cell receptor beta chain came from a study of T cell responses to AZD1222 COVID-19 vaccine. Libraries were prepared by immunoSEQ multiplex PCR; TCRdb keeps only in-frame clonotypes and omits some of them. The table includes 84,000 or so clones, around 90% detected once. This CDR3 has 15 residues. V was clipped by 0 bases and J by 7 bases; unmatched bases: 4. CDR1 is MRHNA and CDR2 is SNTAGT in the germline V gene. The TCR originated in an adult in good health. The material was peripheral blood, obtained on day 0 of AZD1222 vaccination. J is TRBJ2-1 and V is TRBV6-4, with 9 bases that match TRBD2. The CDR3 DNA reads TGTGCCAGCAGTGACTCAGCGGGAGGTGGGAATGAGCAGTTCTTC. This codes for CASSDSAGGGNEQFF.